This T cell receptor beta chain was recorded in a study of T cell responses to AZD1222 COVID-19 vaccine. Using immunoSEQ multiplex PCR, the repertoire was profiled, and TCRdb retains in-frame clones only, with some absent. Of about 120,000 clones in the sample, approximately 92% were seen once. This clone was detected a few times. Its target is unknown. Study conclusions and caveats: When two AZD1222 doses had been given, Spike-specific TCR breadth and depth rose.

This CDR3 has 16 amino acids. Germline values: CDR1 SGHTA, CDR2 FQGNSA. Trimming cost V 5 bases and J 0 bases; bases outside gene matches: 6. The clonotype comes from an adult who received the AZD1222 COVID-19 vaccine. V and J are TRBV7-2 and TRBJ2-2; the match to TRBD2 covers 7 bases. Material: peripheral blood, obtained 28 days after the second AZD1222 dose. DNA of the CDR3: TGTGCCAGCAGCGCGAATCTAGCGGCGAACACCGGGGAGCTGTTTTTT. Its protein product is CASSANLAANTGELFF.